The 6 T cell receptor beta chains listed next were all sequenced from one sample in a study of cytomegalovirus exposure and HLA in healthy donors. In the PCR, 60 Vbeta and 13 Jbeta primers were used. Profiled with immunoSEQ multiplex PCR; TCRdb holds only in-frame clones, not every one. The sample records some 190,000 clones, 60% to 80% being singletons. Material for sequencing was PBMCs. These receptors all come from a young woman in good health and CMV-seronegative.

This CDR3 reads CAISEDTTGFGYEQYF. Written as DNA, the CDR3 is TGTGCCATCAGTGAGGATACGACAGGGTTTGGGTACGAGCAGTACTTC. The chain is built from TRBV10-3 and TRBJ2-7, with 7 bases lining up with TRBD1. Germline lookup yields CDR1 ENHRY and CDR2 SYGVKD. The ends lost 2 bases at V and 4 bases at J; junction bases unmatched: 11. This CDR3 has 16 residues.

The V and J genes are TRBV11-2 and TRBJ2-1; 8 bases are shared with TRBD2. Germline CDR1 SGHAT, CDR2 FQNNGV. The CDR3 has 15 amino acids. The junction had 6 bases not matched to a gene; V was cut back by 3 bases and J by 5 bases. CDR3 coding DNA: TGTGCCAGCAGCTTTGAACTAGCGGTAAACAATGAGCAGTTCTTC. Its protein is CASSFELAVNNEQFF.

V and J are TRBV5-1 and TRBJ2-7; D possibly corresponds to TRBD2 (7 bases). Trimming pared 4 bases from V and 2 bases from J, leaving 16 bases between. The CDR3 loop spans 15 amino acids. Germline CDR1 and CDR2: SGHRS and YFSETQ. Written as DNA, the CDR3 is TGCGCCAGCAGCGGGGGGGGCCCAGGGACCTACGAGCAGTACTTC. Its translation is CASSGGGPGTYEQYF.

V gene TRBV6-1 combines with J gene TRBJ1-2; 8 bases align to TRBD1. Germline V gives CDR1 MNHNS, CDR2 SASEGT. CDR3 size: 14 residues. Losses at the gene ends were 6 bases for V and 8 bases for J; bases not matched to a gene: 11. The DNA of the CDR3 is TGTGCCAGCAGGTCAGGGGGCATAATCTCCGGCTACACCTTC. Protein product: CASRSGGIISGYTF.

This clone has only a few counts. CDR3 sequence: CASMDRAKNIQYF. The CDR3 DNA is TGCGCCAGCATGGACAGGGCCAAAAACATTCAGTACTTC. V and J are TRBV4-1 and TRBJ2-4, with 7 bases that match TRBD1. Per germline, CDR1 MGHRA and CDR2 YSYEKL. Trimming removed 7 bases from V and 1 base from J; junction bases left unmatched: 1. CDR3 length equals 13 residues.

The chain has TRBV11-3 and TRBJ2-3, with D possibly matching TRBD2 (5 bases). CDR3 length: 16 amino acids. The V gene lost 5 bases and the J gene lost 2 bases, with 17 bases spanning the gap. Germline V lookup: CDR1 SGHNT, CDR2 YENEEA. This chain's CDR3 is CASSLGVGSYTDTQYF. The CDR3 DNA reads as TGTGCCAGCAGCCTCGGGGTTGGCAGCTACACAGATACGCAGTATTTT.